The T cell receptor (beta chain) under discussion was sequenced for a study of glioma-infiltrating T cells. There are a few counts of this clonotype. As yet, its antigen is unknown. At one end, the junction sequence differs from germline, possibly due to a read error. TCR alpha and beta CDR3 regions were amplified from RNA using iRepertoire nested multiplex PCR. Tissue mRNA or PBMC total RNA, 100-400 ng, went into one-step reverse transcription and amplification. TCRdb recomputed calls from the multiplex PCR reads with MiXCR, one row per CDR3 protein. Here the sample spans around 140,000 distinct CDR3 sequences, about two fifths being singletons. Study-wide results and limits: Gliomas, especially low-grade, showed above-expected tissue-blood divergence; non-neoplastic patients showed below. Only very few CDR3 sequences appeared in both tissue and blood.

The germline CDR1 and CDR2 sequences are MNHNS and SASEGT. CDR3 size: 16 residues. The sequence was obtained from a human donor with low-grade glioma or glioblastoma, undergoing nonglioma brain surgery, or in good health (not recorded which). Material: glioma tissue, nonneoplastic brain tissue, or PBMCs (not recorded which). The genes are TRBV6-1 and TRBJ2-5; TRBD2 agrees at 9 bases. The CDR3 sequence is CAISEFSGRVKETQYF. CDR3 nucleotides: TGTGCCATCAGTGAGTTTAGCGGGAGAGTAAAAGAGACCCAGTACTTC.